This entry is about one TCR beta chain. This specimen belongs to a study of blood T cell repertoires in COVID-19. Study background: Some COVID-19 samples were acute and others convalescent; all came from the United States, Italy and Spain. Sample material is recorded as cDNA or gDNA derived from T cells, B-cell-depleted T cells, or PBMCs.

Trimming removed 5 bases from V and 5 bases from J, with 16 bases in between. CDR1 and CDR2 (germline): SEHNR, FQNEAQ (reference sequence). CDR3 size: 16 residues. Clones were sequenced by immunoSEQ multiplex PCR, and TCRdb holds only the in-frame ones, with some missing. The repertoire includes about 380,000 clones, around 87% of them detected once, and approximately 1.2% sits in the top ten. This chain connects TRBV7-9 to TRBJ1-6, with D tentatively TRBD1 (5 bases). The sample consisted of PBMCs or T cells enriched from blood (not recorded which). The sequence was collected from a man between 25 and 39 years old who had recovered from COVID-19. CDR3 residues: CASSAAGRLNNSPLHF. Here the CDR3 DNA reads TGTGCCAGCAGCGCAGCGGGACGGCTTAATAATTCACCCCTCCACTTT.